This passage covers 16 T cell receptor beta chains from one sample sequenced in a study of cytomegalovirus exposure and HLA in healthy donors. A multiplex PCR was run with 60 Vbeta primers and 13 Jbeta primers. Produced via immunoSEQ multiplex PCR; TCRdb's table is partial and in-frame only. The table has over 200,000 clones, about three quarters seen once. Sequenced sample: PBMCs. All receptors come from a woman aged 55-70 years in good health and CMV-seropositive.

This CDR3 reads CASSSAGTSGSYEQYF. For the CDR3, the DNA is TGTGCCAGCAGCTCGGCAGGGACTAGCGGGAGTTACGAGCAGTACTTC. The rearrangement uses TRBV11-2 and TRBJ2-7; TRBD2 matches 14 bases. The V gene end was trimmed by 4 bases and the J gene end by 4 bases; junction bases not matched to a gene: 6. Germline CDR1 SGHAT, CDR2 FQNNGV. The CDR3 consists of 16 residues.

V and J are TRBV25-1 and TRBJ2-1, with 7 bases lining up with TRBD2. CDR1 and CDR2 from the germline V gene are MGHDK and SYGVNS. This CDR3 has 17 residues. V gave up 3 bases and J gave up 7 bases; unmatched junction bases: 15. CDR3 DNA sequence: TGTGCCAGCAGTGACCCCTCTTCTCCGGCCGGGGGGAATGAGCAGTTCTTC. The encoded protein is CASSDPSSPAGGNEQFF.

The chain recombines TRBV9 with TRBJ1-4, with a weak D call TRBD1 (5 bases). This CDR3 contains 15 residues. Germline V lookup: CDR1 SGDLS, CDR2 YYNGEE. The ends were cut back, 4 bases at V and 5 bases at J, with 15 bases in the middle. The CDR3 DNA sequence: TGTGCCAGCAGCACAGCCGGGACTGGGAATGAAAAACTGTTTTTT. It translates to CASSTAGTGNEKLFF.

This chain links TRBV18 with TRBJ1-4; D is perhaps TRBD1 (5 bases). Trimming cost V 4 bases and J 6 bases, with 18 bases left between them. CDR3 size: 16 residues. Germline V gives CDR1 KGHSH, CDR2 LQKENI. The CDR3 loop is CASSRGRLGLDEKLFF. In DNA form, the CDR3 reads TGTGCCAGCTCACGGGGGAGGCTAGGACTAGATGAAAAACTGTTTTTT.

V usage is TRBV30 and J usage is TRBJ1-6; no clear D gene. V lost 3 bases to trimming and J lost 8 bases, with 17 bases between them. The CDR3 spans 15 residues. CDR1 is GTSNPN, CDR2 SVGIG, per germline (reference sequence). CDR3 sequence (DNA): TGTGCCTGGAGCGTCCTGACCGGCGGGGATTCACCCCTCCACTTT. Translating gives CAWSVLTGGDSPLHF.

This clone showed up just a few times. V usage is TRBV6-6 and J usage is TRBJ1-5; D possibly corresponds to TRBD1 (6 bases). V dropped 0 bases and J dropped 7 bases, with 10 bases sitting between them. Per germline, CDR1 MNHNY and CDR2 SVGAGI (reference sequence). This CDR3 has 14 amino acids. The CDR3 loop reads CASSYSGAGQPQHF. Here the CDR3 DNA reads TGTGCCAGCAGTTACTCGGGGGCAGGGCAGCCCCAGCATTTT.

In its sample, this clone was seen a few times. V gene TRBV2 combines with J gene TRBJ2-3, with 7 bases identical to TRBD1. Germline V CDR1 and CDR2: SNHLY, FYNNEI. V lost 6 bases, J lost 7 bases, and 13 bases stayed unmatched. The CDR3 contains 15 residues. CDR3 sequence: CASRSNRGERHTQYF. DNA of the CDR3: TGTGCCAGCAGGAGTAACAGGGGCGAGAGGCATACGCAGTATTTT. Full variable domain (rest looked up from reference TRBV2 and TRBJ2-3): EPEVTQTPSHQVTQMGQEVILRCVPISNHLYFYWYRQILGQKVEFLVSFYNNEISEKSEIFDDQFSVERPDGSNFTLKIRSTKLEDSAMYFCASRSNRGERHTQYFGPGTRLTVL.

The chain couples TRBV5-1 to TRBJ2-7; possibly TRBD2 for D (5 bases). This CDR3 contains 13 residues. V gave up 5 bases and J gave up 2 bases, with 11 bases separating them. The germline gives CDR1 SGHRS, CDR2 YFSETQ. The CDR3 DNA is TGCGCCAGCAGTCCTAGCCAGACCTACGAGCAGTACTTC. Its translation: CASSPSQTYEQYF.

V is TRBV30 and J is TRBJ1-5, with TRBD1 identical over 10 bases. The CDR3 runs to 15 residues. The V segment lost 3 bases and the J segment 5 bases; nucleotides outside the gene matches: 7. Germline values: CDR1 GTSNPN, CDR2 SVGIG (reference sequence). The CDR3 spells CAWSRDRGRYQPQHF. CDR3 DNA: TGTGCCTGGAGCCGCGACAGGGGGCGATATCAGCCCCAGCATTTT. The variable domain in full, completed from reference TRBV30 and TRBJ1-5, reads SQTIHQWPATLVQPVGSPLSLECTVEGTSNPNLYWYRQAAGRGLQLLFYSVGIGQISSEVPQNLSASRPQDRQFILSSKKLLLSDSGFYLCAWSRDRGRYQPQHFGDGTRLSIL.

This chain joins TRBV30 and TRBJ1-2, with TRBD1 as a possible D gene (6 bases). V was clipped by 5 bases and J by 4 bases, with 14 bases between them. Germline CDR1 GTSNPN, CDR2 SVGIG (reference sequence). This CDR3 has 13 residues. Here the CDR3 DNA reads TGTGCCTGGGTTTGGGGGGGCAGCTATGGCTACACCTTC. Translating gives CAWVWGGSYGYTF.

The chain combines TRBV7-2 with TRBJ2-7; D call uncertain. The V gene's germline CDR1 is SGHTA and CDR2 FQGNSA. V was pared by 5 bases and J by 0 bases, with 11 bases between. The CDR3 totals 14 residues. The CDR3 is CASSPAAISYEQYF. CDR3 in DNA: TGTGCCAGCAGCCCGGCAGCGATCTCCTACGAGCAGTACTTC. Supplemented by reference TRBV7-2 and TRBJ2-7, the full variable domain reads GAGVSQSPSNKVTEKGKDVELRCDPISGHTALYWYRQSLGQGLEFLIYFQGNSAPDKSGLPSDRFSAERTGGSVSTLTIQRTQQEDSAVYLCASSPAAISYEQYFGPGTRLTVT.

This rearrangement joins TRBV29-1 to TRBJ2-2, with a tentative D call TRBD2 (6 bases). Germline V gene lookup returns CDR1 SQVTM and CDR2 ANQGSEA. Trimming shortened V by 4 bases and J by 13 bases, and 22 bases separated the two germline ends. CDR3 length equals 14 residues. CDR3: CSVVNSGLSEGLFF. The CDR3, as DNA: TGCAGCGTTGTCAACTCGGGACTGAGCGAGGGGCTGTTTTTT.

The chain carries TRBV7-9 and TRBJ2-4; 10 positions match TRBD2. V shed 7 bases and J 4 bases; nucleotides not matched to a gene: 10. Germline V gives CDR1 SEHNR, CDR2 FQNEAQ (reference sequence). The CDR3 length is 16 residues. The CDR3 loop is CASTPSSGGTKNIQYF. CDR3 DNA sequence: TGTGCCAGCACCCCGAGTAGCGGGGGGACAAAAAACATTCAGTACTTC. The variable domain in full, with the rest retrieved from reference TRBV7-9 and TRBJ2-4, is DTGVSQNPRHKITKRGQNVTFRCDPISEHNRLYWYRQTLGQGPEFLTYFQNEAQLEKSRLLSDRFSAERPKGSFSTLEIQRTEQGDSAMYLCASTPSSGGTKNIQYFGAGTRLSVL.

This clone has only a few counts. V usage is TRBV6-1 and J usage is TRBJ1-1; D is ambiguous. CDR3 length: 12 amino acids. V lost 6 bases and J lost 1, with 6 bases in between. Germline loops: CDR1 MNHNS, CDR2 SASEGT. CDR3 residues: CASRLQNTEAFF. In DNA, the CDR3 is TGTGCCAGCAGACTACAGAACACTGAAGCTTTCTTT.

The chain combines TRBV5-1 with TRBJ1-4; no reliable D call. Germline values: CDR1 SGHRS, CDR2 YFSETQ. The CDR3 runs to 14 residues. The ends were cut back, 5 bases at V and 0 bases at J, with 8 bases in the middle. The chain's CDR3 is CASRVTTTNEKLFF. CDR3 bases: TGCGCCAGCAGGGTGACAACAACTAATGAAAAACTGTTTTTT.

The V and J genes are TRBV7-9 and TRBJ1-3; no clear D gene. The V end lost 5 bases, the J end lost 4 bases, and 15 bases lay between the germline ends. The CDR3 runs to 15 residues. Germline CDR1 is SEHNR and CDR2 is FQNEAQ (reference sequence). The CDR3 loop is CASSPRGSGGNTIYF. The DNA of the CDR3 is TGTGCCAGCAGCCCCCGAGGATCCGGGGGAAACACCATATATTTT. Full variable domain (missing parts from reference TRBV7-9 and TRBJ1-3): DTGVSQNPRHKITKRGQNVTFRCDPISEHNRLYWYRQTLGQGPEFLTYFQNEAQLEKSRLLSDRFSAERPKGSFSTLEIQRTEQGDSAMYLCASSPRGSGGNTIYFGEGSWLTVV.